Listed below are T cell receptor beta chains from one sample, sequenced in a study of T cells in Graves' hyperthyroidism and ophthalmopathy. TCRdb fed the multiplex PCR reads into MiXCR, producing one record per CDR3 protein. The table shows about 250,000 distinct CDR3 sequences, with more than 20% occurring only once. Sequencing was done on a sample of blood. The receptors were sampled from a woman between 40 and 55 years old with Graves' ophthalmopathy. Both conserved end residues are part of each CDR3. A D gene is named only where the DNA matches it firmly. The size entry is marked missing in some rows and otherwise reads once, few, many or a size class.

TGTGCCAGCAGCTTAGTTAGCGCCGGGGAGCTGTTTTTT,CASSLVSAGELFF,TRBV7-2,TRBJ2-2,many,NA
TGTGCCAGCAGTGACCCGGACAGGGGGCACCTTTGGTCCTACGAGCAGTACTTC,CASSDPDRGHLWSYEQYF,TRBV28,TRBJ2-7,many,TRBD1
TGTGCCAGCAGTGTACTAGCGGGAGGGAGGAACGAGCAGTACTTC,CASSVLAGGRNEQYF,TRBV6-5,TRBJ2-7,NA,TRBD2
TGTGCCAGCAGTGCAGACTATAGCAATCAGCCCCAGCATTTT,CASSADYSNQPQHF,TRBV28,TRBJ1-5,many,NA
TGTGCCAGCAGCTTAGAACAGGGGGCCACTGAAGCTTTCTTT,CASSLEQGATEAFF,TRBV7-9,TRBJ1-1,many,TRBD1
TGTGCCAGCATTACACTCCAGGACGGTGCCTACGAGCAGTCCTTC,CASITLQDGAYEQSF,TRBV6-5,TRBJ2-7,NA,NA
TGTGCCAGCAGCCACCCCGGACAGGGGTTGGGCACCGGGGAGCTGTTTTTT,CASSHPGQGLGTGELFF,TRBV4-2,TRBJ2-2,NA,TRBD1
TGCGCCAGCAGCTTGCATCGCCAGGACCTCTCCTACGAGCAGTACTTC,CASSLHRQDLSYEQYF,TRBV5-1,TRBJ2-7,many,NA
TGTGCCACAACCCAGGACAGCCTCTATGGCTACACCTTC,CATTQDSLYGYTF,TRBV7-2,TRBJ1-2,many,NA
TGTGCCAGCATACAAGACAGGGATCCGGAGACCCAGTACTTC,CASIQDRDPETQYF,TRBV28,TRBJ2-5,few,TRBD1
TGTGCCAGCTCTAACCCGGGACAGGGGATAAAAGAGACCCAGTACTTC,CASSNPGQGIKETQYF,TRBV11-1,TRBJ2-5,NA,TRBD1
TGTGCCAGCAGCTTAAACAGGGGAAGGGGAAAAGCTCAGTACTTC,CASSLNRGRGKAQYF,TRBV11-2,TRBJ2-4,NA,TRBD1
TGTGCCAGCAGCCAAGATCCGGGGACGGCCTACGAGCAGTACTTC,CASSQDPGTAYEQYF,TRBV3-2,TRBJ2-7,many,NA
TGTGCCAGCAGTTTTCAGGACTCGTCCTACGAGCAGTACTTC,CASSFQDSSYEQYF,TRBV12-3/TRBV12-4,TRBJ2-7,many,NA
TGTGCCAGCAGCCCACAGCCTATGAACACTGAAGCTTTCTTT,CASSPQPMNTEAFF,TRBV5-5,TRBJ1-1,many,NA
TGTGCCAGCTCAAGAATCCCAGGGGTTTGGAACACTGAAGCTTTCTTT,CASSRIPGVWNTEAFF,TRBV18,TRBJ1-1,many,NA
TGTGCCAGCTCACCGCGGGACAGCGCGAACACTGAAGCTTTCTTT,CASSPRDSANTEAFF,TRBV18,TRBJ1-1,many,TRBD1
TGTGCCAGCAGTGTGGCGGAGGGTCGGGGCTACACCTTC,CASSVAEGRGYTF,TRBV2,TRBJ1-2,once,NA
TGTGCCAGCAGTTTAAGGCCGGCCCCCCAAGAGACCCAGTACTTC,CASSLRPAPQETQYF,TRBV12-3/TRBV12-4,TRBJ2-5,NA,NA
TGCGCCAGCAGCTTGGTAGGCCAGGCTGGAGAGACCCAGTACTTC,CASSLVGQAGETQYF,TRBV5-1,TRBJ2-5,many,NA
TGCAGCGTTTACGGGGGGGCGTTCTACGAGCAGTACTTC,CSVYGGAFYEQYF,TRBV29-1,TRBJ2-7,many,TRBD2
TGTGCCAGCAGTCCCGGGACAGGGTCCCTAGAGACCCAGTACTTC,CASSPGTGSLETQYF,TRBV27,TRBJ2-5,many,TRBD1
TGTGCCAGCAGTTCTCACAGCACCTACGAGCAGTACTTC,CASSSHSTYEQYF,TRBV28,TRBJ2-7,many,NA
TGCAGTGCTAGAGAAAGCAGTAGGCTCGGGGAGCTGTTTTTT,CSARESSRLGELFF,TRBV20-1,TRBJ2-2,NA,NA
TGTGCCAGCAGTTACTCGACCCAGGGGGGAAACACCATATATTTT,CASSYSTQGGNTIYF,TRBV6-5,TRBJ1-3,NA,NA
TGCGCCAGCAGTCAATCAGGGGGGTCCTACGAGCAGTACTTC,CASSQSGGSYEQYF,TRBV5-1,TRBJ2-7,many,NA
TGTGCCAGCAGCCTAGCGGGAGGGCCGCTTACCGGGGAGCTGTTTTTT,CASSLAGGPLTGELFF,TRBV11-1,TRBJ2-2,many,TRBD2
TGTGCCAGCAGTCGGGCCCCGAACACTGAAGCTTTCTTT,CASSRAPNTEAFF,TRBV25-1,TRBJ1-1,few,NA
TGTGCCAGCAGCTTAACACAGGGGTACGCGACTTTCTTT,CASSLTQGYATFF,TRBV11-2,TRBJ1-1,NA,TRBD1
TGCGCCAGCAGCTATCAACGGGACGGCTACGAGCAGTACTTC,CASSYQRDGYEQYF,TRBV5-1,TRBJ2-7,many,NA
TGTGCCAGCAGCTTGAAGTCGGACAGGACCTTCGGCACCTTC,CASSLKSDRTFGTF,TRBV5-6,TRBJ1-2,many,TRBD1
TGTGCCAGCAGTCGGGACTTAGGGGAGACCTACGAGCAGTACTTC,CASSRDLGETYEQYF,TRBV6-1,TRBJ2-7,NA,NA
TGCAGTGCTAGAGCCATTCTGCGGTACGAGCAGTACTTC,CSARAILRYEQYF,TRBV20-1,TRBJ2-7,NA,NA
TGTGCCAGCAGGGGACTTGGGGACCTAGATGGCTACACCTTC,CASRGLGDLDGYTF,TRBV28,TRBJ1-2,many,NA
TGTGCCAGCAGCTTAATAGGACAAGACACCGGGGAGCTGTTTTTT,CASSLIGQDTGELFF,TRBV7-3,TRBJ2-2,many,NA
TGCAGCGTATCGGGACTAGCGGGGACCGGGGAGCTGTTTTTT,CSVSGLAGTGELFF,TRBV29-1,TRBJ2-2,few,TRBD2
TGTGCCAGTAGTTACAGGGAGGCGGTTACTGAAGCTTTCTTT,CASSYREAVTEAFF,TRBV19,TRBJ1-1,many,NA
TGCAGTGCTAGAGATATGGCCCGCCCCTACGAGCAGTACTTC,CSARDMARPYEQYF,TRBV20-1,TRBJ2-7,many,NA
TGTGCCAGCAGTCCCCCTCAAAGGGCTGAAGCTTTCTTT,CASSPPQRAEAFF,TRBV12-3/TRBV12-4,TRBJ1-1,many,NA